This T cell receptor beta chain appears in the sequencing data of a study of T cell repertoires in cytomegalovirus infection. The CDR3 has 13 residues. Germline loops: CDR1 SNHLY, CDR2 FYNNEI. Deletions cut 7 bases from V and 4 bases from J, with 11 bases between. This clonotype was picked up a small number of times. Its antigen is still unknown. TCRdb re-analysed the reads in MiXCR, keeping a single row per CDR3 protein. The data contain around 310,000 distinct CDR3 sequences, 25% to 30% of them seen just once; the ten biggest clones take up over 15%. The genes are TRBV2 and TRBJ1-5; D is uncertain. Sample: cultured PBMCs, taken from culture after CMV antigen stimulation. This clonotype was sampled from a human donor in good health (CMV status not recorded). Some clones in this sample may be carry-over from other donors' samples. This chain's CDR3 is CASTMVENQPQHF. CDR3 DNA sequence: TGTGCCAGCACCATGGTAGAGAATCAGCCCCAGCATTTT. The full variable domain, its missing parts supplied by reference TRBV2 and TRBJ1-5, is EPEVTQTPSHQVTQMGQEVILRCVPISNHLYFYWYRQILGQKVEFLVSFYNNEISEKSEIFDDQFSVERPDGSNFTLKIRSTKLEDSAMYFCASTMVENQPQHFGDGTRLSIL.